These T cell receptor beta chains were read from a single sample in a study of blood T cell repertoires in COVID-19. The protocol was immunoSEQ multiplex PCR, while the TCRdb copy is restricted to in-frame clones and leaves out a portion. The data show tens of thousands of clones, with approximately 90% seen just once and around 8.5% held by the top ten. Sequenced material: peripheral blood. The receptors originated from a man in his thirties or forties with active or convalescent COVID-19. CDR3s include the opening cysteine and the closing phenylalanine or tryptophan. A D gene is named only where the DNA matches it firmly. Only part of the rows carry a size: once, few, many, or a class if the clone is expanded.

TRBV19	TRBJ1-2	-	-	TGTGCCAGTAGCAATCCAGGGCCCACTTTTGGCTACACCTTC	CASSNPGPTFGYTF
TRBV7-7	TRBJ2-2	-	-	TGTGCCAGCAGCCCTCGAGAGGGACAGAACACCGGGGAGCTGTTTTTT	CASSPREGQNTGELFF
TRBV6-5	TRBJ1-2	TRBD1	-	TGTGCCAGCAGAGATACAGGGGGCTCCTATGGCTACACCTTC	CASRDTGGSYGYTF
TRBV7-9	TRBJ1-5	-	-	TGTGCCAGCAGCTCGATTGGAGCAGGGTTGTGGGGACAGCCCCAGCATTTT	CASSSIGAGLWGQPQHF
TRBV7-9	TRBJ2-5	TRBD1	once	TGTGCCAGCAGCCCAGGGGGCCCGGGTCAGACCCAGTACTTC	CASSPGGPGQTQYF
TRBV6-6	TRBJ1-3	-	-	TGTGCCAGCAGGCCCCAGGGAAACGGAAACACCATATATTTT	CASRPQGNGNTIYF
TRBV5-1	TRBJ2-5	TRBD2	-	TGCGCCAGCAGCTTGGGGGCTAGCGGGACGGGAGAGACCCAGTACTTC	CASSLGASGTGETQYF
TRBV7-9	TRBJ2-1	TRBD2	-	TGTGCCAGCAGCTTAGAAAGGCCTAGCGGGAGGGCCAATGAGCAGTTCTTC	CASSLERPSGRANEQFF
TRBV5-6	TRBJ2-5	-	-	TGTGCCAGCAGCCAAACCGGGGGCCAAGAGACCCAGTACTTC	CASSQTGGQETQYF
TRBV15	TRBJ1-2	-	-	TGTGCCACCAGCCGTGGGTCCGGGGGGCGGAACTATGGCTACACCTTC	CATSRGSGGRNYGYTF
TRBV5-5	TRBJ1-5	TRBD1	-	TGTGCCAGCAGCTGGACAGGATACAATCAGCCCCAGCATTTT	CASSWTGYNQPQHF
TRBV11-3	TRBJ1-1	-	-	TGTGCCAGCAGCTTAGATTTCCCAGATTCCACTGAAGCTTTCTTT	CASSLDFPDSTEAFF
TRBV4-1	TRBJ2-1	-	-	TGCGCCAGCAGCCAAGATCCGACAGGATCCTACAATGAGCAGTTCTTC	CASSQDPTGSYNEQFF
TRBV27	TRBJ1-2	-	-	TGTGCCAGCAGTTTATCCGGACTCGGCGGTGGCTACACCTTC	CASSLSGLGGGYTF
TRBV5-8	TRBJ1-5	-	-	TGTGCCAGCAGCCCACAGGGAAATCAGCCCCAGCATTTT	CASSPQGNQPQHF